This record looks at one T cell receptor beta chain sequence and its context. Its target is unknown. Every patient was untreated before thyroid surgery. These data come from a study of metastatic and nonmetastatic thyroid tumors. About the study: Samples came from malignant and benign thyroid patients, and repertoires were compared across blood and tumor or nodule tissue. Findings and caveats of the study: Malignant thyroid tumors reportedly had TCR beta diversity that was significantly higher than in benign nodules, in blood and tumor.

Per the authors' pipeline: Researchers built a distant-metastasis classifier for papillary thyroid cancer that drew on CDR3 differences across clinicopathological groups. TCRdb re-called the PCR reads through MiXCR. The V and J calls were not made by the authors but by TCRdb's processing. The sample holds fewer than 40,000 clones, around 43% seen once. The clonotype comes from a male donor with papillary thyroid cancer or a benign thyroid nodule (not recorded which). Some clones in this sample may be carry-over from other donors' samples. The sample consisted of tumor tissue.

The CDR3 DNA reads as TGTGCCAGCAGCTCGGGGGGTTACAATGAGCAGTTCTTC. Protein: CASSSGGYNEQFF. The gene calls are TRBV7-9 and TRBJ2-1; 7 bases are a match to TRBD2. The V segment lost 4 bases and the J segment 4 bases; nucleotides outside the gene matches: 1. From germline, CDR1 is SEHNR and CDR2 FQNEAQ (reference sequence). The CDR3 has 13 residues.